The present entry profiles one T cell receptor beta chain with its context. The investigators amplified TCR beta CDR3 regions from RNA transcripts. With the HTBI primer set, the TCR CDR3 went through a first round of RT-PCR. TCRdb reprocessed the multiplex PCR reads via MiXCR and lists one record per CDR3 protein. The sample lists some 350,000 distinct CDR3 sequences; over 15% were seen once. CDR1 and CDR2 (germline): MNHEY, SMNVEV (reference sequence). The CDR3 is 14 amino acids. Trimming at V came to 7 bases and at J to 3 bases, leaving 5 bases not matched to a gene. This sample stems from a study of T cells in Graves' hyperthyroidism and ophthalmopathy.

This clonotype was obtained from a woman between 18 and 30 years old with Graves' hyperthyroidism. The chain is built from TRBV27 and TRBJ1-2, with 10 bases identical to TRBD1. The sequencing sample was made of blood. The CDR3 here is CASKDRGLDYGYTF. In DNA, the CDR3 is TGTGCCAGCAAAGACAGGGGGCTTGACTATGGCTACACCTTC.